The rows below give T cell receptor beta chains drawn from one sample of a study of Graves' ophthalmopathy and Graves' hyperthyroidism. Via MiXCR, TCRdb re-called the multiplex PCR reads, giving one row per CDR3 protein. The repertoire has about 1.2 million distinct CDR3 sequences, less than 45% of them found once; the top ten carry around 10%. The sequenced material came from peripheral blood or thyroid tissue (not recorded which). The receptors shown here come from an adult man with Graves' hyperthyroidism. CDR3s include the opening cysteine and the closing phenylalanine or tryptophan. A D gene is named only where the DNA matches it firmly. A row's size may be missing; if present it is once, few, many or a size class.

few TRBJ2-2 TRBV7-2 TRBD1 CASRLTGVNTGELFF TGTGCCAGCAGACTGACAGGGGTAAACACCGGGGAGCTGTTTTTT
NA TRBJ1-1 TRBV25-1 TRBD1 CASSDVRGQMNTEAFF TGTGCCAGCAGTGACGTCCGGGGACAGATGAACACTGAAGCTTTCTTT
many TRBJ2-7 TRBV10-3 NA CAIRPGRGGYEQYF TGTGCCATCAGGCCAGGGCGAGGGGGTTACGAGCAGTACTTC
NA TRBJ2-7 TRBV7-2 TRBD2 CASSLDTGLAGNEQYF TGTGCCAGCAGCTTAGATACTGGTTTAGCGGGGAACGAGCAGTACTTC
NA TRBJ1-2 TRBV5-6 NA CASSLETGTGGGYTF TGTGCCAGCAGCTTGGAAACCGGGACGGGGGGCGGCTACACCTTC
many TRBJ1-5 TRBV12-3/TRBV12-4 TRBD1 CASRSGTGGSYQPQHF TGTGCCAGCAGGTCCGGGACAGGGGGCTCCTATCAGCCCCAGCATTTT
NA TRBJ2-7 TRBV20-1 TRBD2 CSASVFPGGVNEQYF TGCAGTGCTAGTGTCTTTCCGGGGGGGGTCAACGAGCAGTACTTC
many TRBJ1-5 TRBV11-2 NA CASGDAGSNQPQHF TGTGCCAGCGGGGACGCCGGTAGCAATCAGCCCCAGCATTTT
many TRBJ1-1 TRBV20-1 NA CSASRGARGNTEAFF TGCAGTGCTAGCCGAGGTGCCCGGGGGAACACTGAAGCTTTCTTT
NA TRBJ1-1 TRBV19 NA CASSRTMNTEAFF TGTGCCAGCAGCCGCACAATGAACACTGAAGCTTTCTTT
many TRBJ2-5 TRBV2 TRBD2 CASSLREGREETQYF TGTGCCAGCTCATTACGGGAGGGAAGGGAAGAGACCCAGTACTTC
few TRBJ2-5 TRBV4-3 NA CASSQDTLPGASETQYF TGCGCCAGCAGCCAAGATACCCTCCCAGGGGCGTCGGAGACCCAGTACTTC
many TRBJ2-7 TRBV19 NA CASRGYNEQYF TGTGCCAGTAGAGGGTATAACGAGCAGTACTTC
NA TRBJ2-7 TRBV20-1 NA CSARGNRAAYEQYF TGCAGTGCTAGAGGAAACAGGGCAGCCTACGAGCAGTACTTC
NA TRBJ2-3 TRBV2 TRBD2 CASSPRLAGSGRGTDTQYF TGTGCCAGCAGCCCGCGACTTGCCGGCAGCGGGAGAGGCACAGATACGCAGTATTTT
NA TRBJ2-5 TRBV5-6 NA CASSLYQTVQETQYF TGTGCCAGCAGCTTATACCAGACGGTCCAAGAGACCCAGTACTTC
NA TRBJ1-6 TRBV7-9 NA CASSLARFAGEPLHF TGTGCCAGCAGCTTAGCACGCTTCGCGGGGGAACCCCTCCACTTT
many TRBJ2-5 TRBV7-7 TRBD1 CASSLGGTGGSKETQYF TGTGCCAGCAGCTTAGGGGGTACAGGGGGCTCTAAGGAGACCCAGTACTTC
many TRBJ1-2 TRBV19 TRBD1 CASSPWDRDLNGYTF TGTGCCAGTAGTCCCTGGGACAGGGATCTTAATGGCTACACCTTC
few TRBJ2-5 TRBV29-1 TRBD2 CSVESLAGVKYSETQYF TGCAGCGTTGAAAGTCTAGCGGGAGTTAAGTATTCAGAGACCCAGTACTTC
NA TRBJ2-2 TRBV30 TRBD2 CAWKAGANTGELFF TGTGCCTGGAAAGCGGGAGCGAACACCGGGGAGCTGTTTTTT
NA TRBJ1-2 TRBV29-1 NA CSVEDPAVTNYGYTF TGCAGCGTTGAAGATCCGGCAGTTACTAACTATGGCTACACCTTC
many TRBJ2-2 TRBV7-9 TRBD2 CAPGLAGNTGELFF TGTGCCCCTGGACTAGCGGGTAACACCGGGGAGCTGTTTTTT
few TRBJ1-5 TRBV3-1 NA CASSYRGMVSNQPQHF TGTGCCAGCAGTTATCGAGGGATGGTGAGCAATCAGCCCCAGCATTTT
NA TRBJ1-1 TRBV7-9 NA CASSLDGEGLNTEAFF TGTGCCAGCAGCTTAGACGGGGAAGGATTGAACACTGAAGCTTTCTTT
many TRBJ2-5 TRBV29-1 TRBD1 CSTRTGRRETQYF TGCAGCACCCGGACAGGGAGGCGGGAGACCCAGTACTTC
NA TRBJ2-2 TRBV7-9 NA CASSVRELFF TGTGCCAGCAGCGTCCGGGAGCTGTTTTTT
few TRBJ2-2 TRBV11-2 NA CASSFLPPGGAGELFF TGTGCCAGCAGCTTCCTCCCCCCCGGGGGCGCCGGGGAGCTGTTTTTT
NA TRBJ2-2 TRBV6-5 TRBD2 CASSYAGGSNTGELFF TGTGCCAGCAGTTACGCGGGAGGGTCGAACACCGGGGAGCTGTTTTTT
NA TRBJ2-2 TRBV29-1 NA CSVQWAPSLLGELFF TGCAGCGTCCAATGGGCCCCTAGCTTGCTCGGGGAGCTGTTTTTT